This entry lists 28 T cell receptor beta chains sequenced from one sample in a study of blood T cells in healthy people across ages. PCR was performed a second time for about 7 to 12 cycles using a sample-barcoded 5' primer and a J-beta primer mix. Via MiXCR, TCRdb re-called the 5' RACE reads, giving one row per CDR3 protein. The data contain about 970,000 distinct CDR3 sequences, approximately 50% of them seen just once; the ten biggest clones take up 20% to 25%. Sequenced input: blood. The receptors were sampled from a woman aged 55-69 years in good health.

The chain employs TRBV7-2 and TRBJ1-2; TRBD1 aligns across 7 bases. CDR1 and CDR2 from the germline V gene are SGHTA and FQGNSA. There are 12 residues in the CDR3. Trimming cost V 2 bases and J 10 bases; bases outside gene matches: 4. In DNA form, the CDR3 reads TGTGCCAGCAGCTTAAGTACAGGGGCCTACACCTTC. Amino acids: CASSLSTGAYTF.

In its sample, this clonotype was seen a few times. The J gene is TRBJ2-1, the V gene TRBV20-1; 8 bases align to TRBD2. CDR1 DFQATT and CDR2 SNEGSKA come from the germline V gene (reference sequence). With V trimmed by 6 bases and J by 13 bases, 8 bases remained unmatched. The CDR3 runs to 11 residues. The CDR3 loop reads CSAEREYEQFF. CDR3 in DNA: TGCAGTGCGGAGCGGGAGTACGAACAGTTCTTC.

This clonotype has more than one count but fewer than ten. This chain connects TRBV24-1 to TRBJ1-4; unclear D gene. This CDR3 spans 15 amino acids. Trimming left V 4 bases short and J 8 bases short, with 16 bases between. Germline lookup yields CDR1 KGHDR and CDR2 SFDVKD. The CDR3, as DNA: TGTGCCACCAGTGACCCCCTCGTATCGGGCGAAAAACTGTTTTTT. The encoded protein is CATSDPLVSGEKLFF.

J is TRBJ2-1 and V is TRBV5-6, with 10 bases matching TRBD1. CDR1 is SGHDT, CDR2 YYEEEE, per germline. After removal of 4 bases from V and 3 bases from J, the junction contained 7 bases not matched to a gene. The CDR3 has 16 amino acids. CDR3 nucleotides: TGTGCCAGCAGCCCCACGGGACAGGGGAGCTACAATGAGCAGTTCTTC. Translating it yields CASSPTGQGSYNEQFF.

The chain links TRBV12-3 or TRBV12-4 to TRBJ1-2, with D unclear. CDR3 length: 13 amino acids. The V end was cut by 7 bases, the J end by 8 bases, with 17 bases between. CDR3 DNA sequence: TGTGCCAGCATCCCTGGTCCCCACGGCGGCTACACCTTC. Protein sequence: CASIPGPHGGYTF.

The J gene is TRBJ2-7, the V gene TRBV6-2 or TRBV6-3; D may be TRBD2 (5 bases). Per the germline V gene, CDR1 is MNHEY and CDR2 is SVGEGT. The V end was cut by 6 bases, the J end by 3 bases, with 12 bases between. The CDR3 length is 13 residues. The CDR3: CASSRGLFYEQYF. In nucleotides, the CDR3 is TGTGCCAGCAGCAGAGGACTCTTCTACGAGCAGTACTTC.

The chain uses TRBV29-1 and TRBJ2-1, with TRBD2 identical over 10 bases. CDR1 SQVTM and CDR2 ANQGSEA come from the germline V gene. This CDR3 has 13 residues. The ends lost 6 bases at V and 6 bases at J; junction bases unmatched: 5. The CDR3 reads CSVAGTSVNEQFF. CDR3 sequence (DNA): TGCAGCGTGGCCGGGACTAGCGTCAATGAGCAGTTCTTC.

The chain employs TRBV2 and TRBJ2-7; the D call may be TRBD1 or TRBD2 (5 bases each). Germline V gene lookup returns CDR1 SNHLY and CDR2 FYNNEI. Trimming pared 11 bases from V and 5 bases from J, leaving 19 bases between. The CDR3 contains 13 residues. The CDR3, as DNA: TGTGCCGGCGACCGGGGCCAGATTGACGAGCAGTACTTC. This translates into CAGDRGQIDEQYF.

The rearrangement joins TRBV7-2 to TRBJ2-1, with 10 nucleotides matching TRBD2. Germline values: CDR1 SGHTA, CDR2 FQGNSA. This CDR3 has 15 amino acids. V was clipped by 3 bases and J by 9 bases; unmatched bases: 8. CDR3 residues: CASSLQREGYGEQFF. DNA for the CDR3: TGTGCCAGCAGCTTGCAGCGGGAGGGTTACGGTGAGCAGTTCTTC.

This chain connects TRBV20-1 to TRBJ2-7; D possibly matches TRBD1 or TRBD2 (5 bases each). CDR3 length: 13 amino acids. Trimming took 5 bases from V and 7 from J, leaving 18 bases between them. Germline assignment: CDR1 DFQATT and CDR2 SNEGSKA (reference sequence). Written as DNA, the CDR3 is TGCAGTGCTGTCCCCGGGACGGTTTATGAGCAGTACTTC. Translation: CSAVPGTVYEQYF.

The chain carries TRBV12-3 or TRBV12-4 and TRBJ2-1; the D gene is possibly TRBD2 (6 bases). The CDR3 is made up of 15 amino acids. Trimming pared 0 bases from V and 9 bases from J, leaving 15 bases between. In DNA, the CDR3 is TGTGCCAGCAGTTTAGCGGTGGGTTCGGAGGGTGAGCAGTTCTTC. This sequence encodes CASSLAVGSEGEQFF.

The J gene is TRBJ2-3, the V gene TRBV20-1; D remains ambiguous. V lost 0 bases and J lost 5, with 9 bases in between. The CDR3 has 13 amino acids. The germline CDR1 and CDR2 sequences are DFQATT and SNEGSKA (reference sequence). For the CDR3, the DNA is TGCAGTGCTAGAGACCCGGCTGGAGATACGCAGTATTTT. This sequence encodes CSARDPAGDTQYF.

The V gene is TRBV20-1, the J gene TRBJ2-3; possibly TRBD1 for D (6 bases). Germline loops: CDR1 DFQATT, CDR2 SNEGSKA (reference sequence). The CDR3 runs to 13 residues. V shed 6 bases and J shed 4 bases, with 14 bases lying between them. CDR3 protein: CSAEGQRADTQYF. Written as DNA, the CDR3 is TGCAGTGCAGAGGGACAAAGGGCAGATACGCAGTATTTT.

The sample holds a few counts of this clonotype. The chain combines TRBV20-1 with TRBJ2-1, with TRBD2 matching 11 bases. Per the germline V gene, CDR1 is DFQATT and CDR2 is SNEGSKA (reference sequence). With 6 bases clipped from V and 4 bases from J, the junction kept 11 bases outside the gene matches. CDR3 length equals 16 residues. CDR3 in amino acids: CSATSGLAAIYNEQFF. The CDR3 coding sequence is TGCAGTGCCACCTCGGGACTAGCGGCCATTTACAATGAGCAGTTCTTC.

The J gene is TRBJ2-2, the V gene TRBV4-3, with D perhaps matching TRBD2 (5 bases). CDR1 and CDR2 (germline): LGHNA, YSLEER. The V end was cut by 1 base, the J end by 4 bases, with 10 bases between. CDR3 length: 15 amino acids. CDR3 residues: CASSQVGEFTGELFF. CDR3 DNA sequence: TGCGCCAGCAGCCAAGTTGGGGAGTTCACCGGGGAGCTGTTTTTT.

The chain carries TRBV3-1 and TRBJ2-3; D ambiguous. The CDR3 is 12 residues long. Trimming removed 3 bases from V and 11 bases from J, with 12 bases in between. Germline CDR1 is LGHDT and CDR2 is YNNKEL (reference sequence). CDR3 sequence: CASSQGSVGQYF. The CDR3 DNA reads TGTGCCAGCAGCCAGGGCTCCGTCGGGCAGTATTTT.

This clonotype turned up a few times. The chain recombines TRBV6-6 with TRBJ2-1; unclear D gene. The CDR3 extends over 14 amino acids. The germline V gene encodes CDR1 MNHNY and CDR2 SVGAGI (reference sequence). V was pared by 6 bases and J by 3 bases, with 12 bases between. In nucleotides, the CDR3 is TGTGCCAGCAGGGAGTCGAGAGGCTACAATGAGCAGTTCTTC. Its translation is CASRESRGYNEQFF.

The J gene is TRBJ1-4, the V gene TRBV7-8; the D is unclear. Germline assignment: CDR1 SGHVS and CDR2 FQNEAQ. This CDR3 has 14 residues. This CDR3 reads CASQQYATNEKLFF. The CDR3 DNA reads TGTGCAAGTCAGCAGTATGCAACTAATGAAAAACTGTTTTTT.

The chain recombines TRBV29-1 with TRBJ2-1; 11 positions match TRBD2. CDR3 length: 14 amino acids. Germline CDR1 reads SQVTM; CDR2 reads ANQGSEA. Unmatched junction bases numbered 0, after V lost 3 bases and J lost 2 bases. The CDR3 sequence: CSVETSGAYNEQFF. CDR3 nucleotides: TGCAGCGTTGAGACTAGCGGGGCCTACAATGAGCAGTTCTTC.

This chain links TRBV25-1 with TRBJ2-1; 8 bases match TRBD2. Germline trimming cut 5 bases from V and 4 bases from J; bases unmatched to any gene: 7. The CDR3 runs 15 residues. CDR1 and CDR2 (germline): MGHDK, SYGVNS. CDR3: CASSLAGPKYNEQFF. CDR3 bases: TGTGCCAGCAGTCTAGCGGGTCCCAAATACAATGAGCAGTTCTTC. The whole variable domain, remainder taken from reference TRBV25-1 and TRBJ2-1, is EADIYQTPRYLVIGTGKKITLECSQTMGHDKMYWYQQDPGMELHLIHYSYGVNSTEKGDLSSESTVSRIRTEHFPLTLESARPSHTSQYLCASSLAGPKYNEQFFGPGTRLTVL.

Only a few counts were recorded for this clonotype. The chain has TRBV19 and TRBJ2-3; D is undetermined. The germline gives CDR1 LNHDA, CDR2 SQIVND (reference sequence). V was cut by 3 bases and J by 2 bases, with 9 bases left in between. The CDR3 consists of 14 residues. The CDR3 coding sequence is TGTGCCAGTAGTATGGGTTTATTCACAGATACGCAGTATTTT. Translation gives CASSMGLFTDTQYF.

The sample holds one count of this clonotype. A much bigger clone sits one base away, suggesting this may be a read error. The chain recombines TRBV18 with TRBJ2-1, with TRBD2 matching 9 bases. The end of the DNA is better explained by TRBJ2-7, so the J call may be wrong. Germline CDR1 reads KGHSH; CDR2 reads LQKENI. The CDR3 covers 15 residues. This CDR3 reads CASRRAGGSYNEQYF. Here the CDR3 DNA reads TGTGCCAGCCGCCGAGCGGGAGGCTCCTACAATGAGCAGTACTTC.

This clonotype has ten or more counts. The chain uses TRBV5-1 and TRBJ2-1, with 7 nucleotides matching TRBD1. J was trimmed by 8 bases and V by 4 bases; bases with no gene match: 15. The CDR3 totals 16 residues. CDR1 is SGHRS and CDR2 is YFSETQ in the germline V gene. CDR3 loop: CASSQDRLSRRDEQFF. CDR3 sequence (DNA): TGCGCCAGCAGCCAGGACAGGCTTAGCAGGAGAGATGAGCAGTTCTTC.

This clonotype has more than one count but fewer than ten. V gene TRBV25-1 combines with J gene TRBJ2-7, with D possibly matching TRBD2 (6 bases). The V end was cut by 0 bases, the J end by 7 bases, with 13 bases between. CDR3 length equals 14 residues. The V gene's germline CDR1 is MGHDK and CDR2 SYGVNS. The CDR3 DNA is TGTGCCAGCAGTGAATATCAGGGACTGGAAGAGCAGTACTTC. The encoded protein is CASSEYQGLEEQYF.

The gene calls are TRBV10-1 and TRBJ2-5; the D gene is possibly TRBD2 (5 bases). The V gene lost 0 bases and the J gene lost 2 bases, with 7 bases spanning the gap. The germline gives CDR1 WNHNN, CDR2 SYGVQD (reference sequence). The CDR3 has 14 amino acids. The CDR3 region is CASSESTGQETQYF. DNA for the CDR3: TGCGCCAGCAGTGAGTCGACGGGACAAGAGACCCAGTACTTC.

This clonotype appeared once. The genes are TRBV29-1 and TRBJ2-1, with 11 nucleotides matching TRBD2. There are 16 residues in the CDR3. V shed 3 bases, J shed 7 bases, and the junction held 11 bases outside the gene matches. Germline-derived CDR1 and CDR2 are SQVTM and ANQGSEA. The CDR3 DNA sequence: TGCAGCGTTGAGTTCGGGACTAGCGGATGGGGGAATGAGCAGTTCTTC. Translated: CSVEFGTSGWGNEQFF.

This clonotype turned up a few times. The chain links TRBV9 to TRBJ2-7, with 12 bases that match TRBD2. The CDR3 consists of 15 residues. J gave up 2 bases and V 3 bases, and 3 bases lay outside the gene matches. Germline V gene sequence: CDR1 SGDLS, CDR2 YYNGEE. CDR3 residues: CASSAGLAGPYEQYF. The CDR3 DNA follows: TGTGCCAGCAGCGCCGGACTAGCGGGACCCTACGAGCAGTACTTC. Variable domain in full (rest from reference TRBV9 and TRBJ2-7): DSGVTQTPKHLITATGQRVTLRCSPRSGDLSVYWYQQSLDQGLQFLIQYYNGEERAKGNILERFSAQQFPDLHSELNLSSLELGDSALYFCASSAGLAGPYEQYFGPGTRLTVT.

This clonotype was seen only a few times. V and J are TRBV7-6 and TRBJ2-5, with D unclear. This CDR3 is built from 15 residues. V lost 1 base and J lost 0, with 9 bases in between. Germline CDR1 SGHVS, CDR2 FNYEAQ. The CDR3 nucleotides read TGTGCCAGCAGCTTAGACCGGCTAGACCAAGAGACCCAGTACTTC. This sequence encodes CASSLDRLDQETQYF.